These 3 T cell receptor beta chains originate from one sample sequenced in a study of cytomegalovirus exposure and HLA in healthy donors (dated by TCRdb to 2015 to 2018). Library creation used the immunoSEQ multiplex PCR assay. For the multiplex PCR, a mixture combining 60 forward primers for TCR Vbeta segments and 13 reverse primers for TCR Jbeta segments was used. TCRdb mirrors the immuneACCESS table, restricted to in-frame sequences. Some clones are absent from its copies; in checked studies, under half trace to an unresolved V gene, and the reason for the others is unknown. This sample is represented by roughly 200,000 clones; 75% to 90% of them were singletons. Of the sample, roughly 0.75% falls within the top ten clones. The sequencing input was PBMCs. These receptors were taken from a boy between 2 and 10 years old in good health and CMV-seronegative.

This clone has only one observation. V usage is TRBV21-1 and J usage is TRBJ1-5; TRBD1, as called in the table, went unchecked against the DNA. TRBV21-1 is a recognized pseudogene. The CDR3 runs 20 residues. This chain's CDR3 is CASSTATLGTGSYSNQPQHF. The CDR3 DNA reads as TGTGCCAGCAGCACAGCCACGCTCGGGACAGGGAGTTATAGCAATCAGCCCCAGCATTTT.

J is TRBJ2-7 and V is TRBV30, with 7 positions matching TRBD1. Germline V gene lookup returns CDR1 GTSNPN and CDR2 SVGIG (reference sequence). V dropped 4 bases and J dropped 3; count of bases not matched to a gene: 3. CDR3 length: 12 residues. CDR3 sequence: CAWIRTGYEQYF. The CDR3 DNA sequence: TGTGCCTGGATACGGACAGGCTACGAGCAGTACTTC.

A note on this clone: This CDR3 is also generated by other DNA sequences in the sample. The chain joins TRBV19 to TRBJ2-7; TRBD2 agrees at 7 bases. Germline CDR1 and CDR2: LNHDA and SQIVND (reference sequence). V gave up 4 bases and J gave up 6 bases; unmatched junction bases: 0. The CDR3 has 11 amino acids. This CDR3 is CASSSGGEQYF. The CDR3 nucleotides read TGTGCCAGTAGTAGCGGGGGCGAGCAGTACTTC.